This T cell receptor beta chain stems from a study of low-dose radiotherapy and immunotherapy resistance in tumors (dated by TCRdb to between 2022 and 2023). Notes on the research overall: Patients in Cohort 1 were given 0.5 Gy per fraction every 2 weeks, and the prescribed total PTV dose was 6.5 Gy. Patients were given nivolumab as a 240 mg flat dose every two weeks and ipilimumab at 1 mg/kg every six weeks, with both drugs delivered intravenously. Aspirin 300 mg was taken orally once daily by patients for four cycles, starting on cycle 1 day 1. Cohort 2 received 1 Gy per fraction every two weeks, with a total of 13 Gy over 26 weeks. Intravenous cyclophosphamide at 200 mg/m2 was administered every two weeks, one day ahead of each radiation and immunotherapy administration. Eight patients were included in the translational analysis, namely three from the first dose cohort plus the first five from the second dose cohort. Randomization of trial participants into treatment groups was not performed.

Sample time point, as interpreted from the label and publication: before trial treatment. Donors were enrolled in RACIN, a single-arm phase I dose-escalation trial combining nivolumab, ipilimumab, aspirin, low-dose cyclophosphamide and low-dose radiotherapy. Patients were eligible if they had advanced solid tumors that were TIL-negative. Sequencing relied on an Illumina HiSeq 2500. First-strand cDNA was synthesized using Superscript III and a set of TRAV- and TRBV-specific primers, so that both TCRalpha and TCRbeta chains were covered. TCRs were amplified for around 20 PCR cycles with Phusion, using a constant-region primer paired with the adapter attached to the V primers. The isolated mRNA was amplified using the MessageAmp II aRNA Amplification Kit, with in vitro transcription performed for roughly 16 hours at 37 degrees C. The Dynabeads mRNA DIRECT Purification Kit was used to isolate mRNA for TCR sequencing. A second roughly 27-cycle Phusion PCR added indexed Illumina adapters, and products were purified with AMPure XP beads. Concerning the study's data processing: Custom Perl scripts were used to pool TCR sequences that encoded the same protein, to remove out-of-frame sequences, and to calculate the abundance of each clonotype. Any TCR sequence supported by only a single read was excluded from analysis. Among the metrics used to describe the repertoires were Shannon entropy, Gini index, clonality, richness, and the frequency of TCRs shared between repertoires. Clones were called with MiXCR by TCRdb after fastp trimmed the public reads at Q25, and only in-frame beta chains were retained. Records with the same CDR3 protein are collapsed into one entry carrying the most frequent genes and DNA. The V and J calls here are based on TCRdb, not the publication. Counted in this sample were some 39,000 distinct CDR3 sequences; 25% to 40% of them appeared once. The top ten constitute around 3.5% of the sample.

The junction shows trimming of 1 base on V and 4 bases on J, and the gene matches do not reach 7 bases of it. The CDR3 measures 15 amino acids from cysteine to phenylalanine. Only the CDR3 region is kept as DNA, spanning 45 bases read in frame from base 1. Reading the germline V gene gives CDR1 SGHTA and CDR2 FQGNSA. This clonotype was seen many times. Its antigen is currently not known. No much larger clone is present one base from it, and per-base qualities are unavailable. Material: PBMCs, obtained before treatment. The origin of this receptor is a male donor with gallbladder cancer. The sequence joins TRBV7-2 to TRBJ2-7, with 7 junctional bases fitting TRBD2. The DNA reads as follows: TGTGCCAGCAGCTTAGGTCCAGCGGGAACGTACGAGCAGTACTTC. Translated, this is CASSLGPAGTYEQYF.